This section outlines one T cell receptor (beta chain) sequence together with its context. The target of this receptor is not known. No qualities accompany the bases; no much larger clone lies one base away. The data originate from a study of blood T cell repertoires in COVID-19 (TCRdb year 2020). As for the study more broadly: Collaborator samples came from the United States, Italy and Spain and covered acute and convalescent phases of COVID-19. The prospective study material was composed of cDNA or gDNA derived from T cells, B-cell-depleted T cells, or PBMCs. Subjects who had been exposed to COVID-19, were actively infected with it, or had recovered from it provided the deeply sampled blood TCRbeta repertoires that made up the dataset. A freely available public database, intended as a resource for researchers studying the immune response to SARS-CoV-2, is where the repertoires were released. The samples were drawn from the first 160 participants of the ongoing ImmuneRACE study and from about 1,200 subjects provided by 6 global collaborators. The sample metadata nearly always contained a de-identified subject ID, COVID-19 status, age in years and sex. Where available, HLA class I and class II types were obtained from metadata supplied by the sample provider rather than from assay-based typing.

Study-wide findings and limitations: The amount of clinical and demographic metadata varied by source and participant and was provided uncurated.

Whole blood was collected in K2EDTA tubes by collaborating institutions according to the institutions' own protocols. For TCRbeta analysis, collaborators shipped samples in one of three forms: frozen whole blood, isolated PBMCs, or DNA extracted from either of those sample types. The immunoSEQ Assay, a bias-controlled multiplex PCR, was used to amplify TCRbeta CDR3 regions from genomic DNA. The source study handled its data this way. Nucleated cell counts per sample were estimated from amplification of reference gene primers within the assay. To quantify the absolute abundance of each unique TCRbeta CDR3 rearrangement, sequence reads were collapsed and filtered. For each sample, productive Simpson clonality was calculated as the square root of Simpson's diversity index across productive rearrangements. TCRdb took this table from immuneACCESS and kept in-frame rearrangements with V and J called. Such tables lack part of the clones; where checked against another copy, unresolved V genes explain under half of the gap, and the rest is unexplained. The V and J calls and the clone size are those of that table, but D and trimming were determined from the DNA. For this sample the table gives approximately 260,000 clones, of which approximately 79% were detected only once. Approximately 5% of the sample goes to the ten largest clones.

The receptor was derived from an elderly woman with active or convalescent COVID-19. Material: peripheral blood.

At the DNA level, the sequence is TGTGCCAGTAGTATAGAATCGTGGGATGCGGGACAGGGGATCGCGGGCACTGAAGCTTTCTTT. This is translated as CASSIESWDAGQGIAGTEAFF. The V and J genes are TRBV19 and TRBJ1-1; 10 nucleotides in the junction match TRBD1. The CDR1 and CDR2 encoded by the germline V gene (reference sequence) are LNHDA and SQIVND. At the junction V is shortened by 0 bases and J by 4 bases; bases outside the gene matches: 20. The CDR3 holds 21 amino acids from the cysteine to the phenylalanine. Just the 63-base CDR3 DNA is kept, in frame starting at base 1. The full variable domain, with segments outside the CDR3 supplied by the reference TRBV19 and TRBJ1-1 proteins, appears as DGGITQSPKYLFRKEGQNVTLSCEQNLNHDAMYWYRQDPGQGLRLIYYSQIVNDFQKGDIAEGYSVSREKKESFPLTVTSAQKNPTAFYLCASSIESWDAGQGIAGTEAFFGQGTRLTVV.